This T cell receptor beta chain was documented in a study of vaccination effects on CD4 cells after COVID-19. The CDR3 runs 16 residues. The V end was cut by 6 bases, the J end by 1 base, with 18 bases between. Germline CDR1 and CDR2: KGHSH and LQKENI. Assay used: immunoSEQ multiplex PCR; TCRdb lists only in-frame clones, some missing. Of more than 35,000 clones in the sample, approximately 84% are singletons; the top ten hold just under 2%. After expansion with viral peptide pools in the ViraFEST assay, antigen-specific CD4+ T cells were sequenced. Isolating CD4+ T cells followed 9 to 10 days of culture. Each participant received a vaccine that was either BNT162b2 or mRNA-1273, given as two doses. Turning to this clone: Its antigen is still unknown.

Sample: CD4+ T cells from PBMCs cultured with HCoV-NL63 spike peptides, taken after COVID-19 vaccination. The clonotype comes from a human donor who received a COVID-19 vaccine. Some clones in this sample may be carry-over from other donors' samples. The chain couples TRBV18 to TRBJ1-1; possibly TRBD1 for D (5 bases). This chain's CDR3 is CASSKGPGVSNTEAFF. CDR3 sequence (DNA): TGTGCCAGCTCGAAGGGACCTGGGGTATCGAACACTGAAGCTTTCTTT. The complete variable domain, with remaining parts taken from reference TRBV18 and TRBJ1-1, reads NAGVMQNPRHLVRRRGQEARLRCSPMKGHSHVYWYRQLPEEGLKFMVYLQKENIIDESGMPKERFSAEFPKEGPSILRIQQVVRGDSAAYFCASSKGPGVSNTEAFFGQGTRLTVV.